The T cell receptor beta chain under discussion was sequenced for a study of high-grade serous ovarian cancer treatment subgroups. Germline V gives CDR1 MDHEN, CDR2 SYDVKM. With 3 bases removed from V and 4 bases from J, the gap between germline ends came to 15 bases. CDR3 length equals 15 residues. Tumor samples were obtained before definitive surgery or chemotherapy. This table comes from immunoSEQ multiplex PCR, and its TCRdb copy is limited to in-frame clones, with some not included. This sample has around 2,700 clones; around 74% occur once, and the top ten carry about 18%. The chain couples TRBV28 to TRBJ2-5; no definite D call. The sequenced material came from tumor tissue. The TCR originated in a human donor with high-grade serous ovarian cancer. The CDR3 DNA is TGTGCCAGCAGTTTTCCAGGAAGTCCCCCAGAGACCCAGTACTTC. Amino acids: CASSFPGSPPETQYF.